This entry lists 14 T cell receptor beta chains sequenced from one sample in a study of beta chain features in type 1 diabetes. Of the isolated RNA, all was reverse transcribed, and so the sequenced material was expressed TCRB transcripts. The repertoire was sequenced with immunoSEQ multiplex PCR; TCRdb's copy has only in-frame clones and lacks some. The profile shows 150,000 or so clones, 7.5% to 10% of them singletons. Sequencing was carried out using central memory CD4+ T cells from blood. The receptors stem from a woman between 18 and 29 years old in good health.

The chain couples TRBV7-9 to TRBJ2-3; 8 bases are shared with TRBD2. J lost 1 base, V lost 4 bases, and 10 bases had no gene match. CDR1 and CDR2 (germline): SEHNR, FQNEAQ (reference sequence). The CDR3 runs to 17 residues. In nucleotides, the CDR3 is TGTGCCAGCAGCTCTCATCTGACGGGGGGGGGCACAGATACGCAGTATTTT. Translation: CASSSHLTGGGTDTQYF.

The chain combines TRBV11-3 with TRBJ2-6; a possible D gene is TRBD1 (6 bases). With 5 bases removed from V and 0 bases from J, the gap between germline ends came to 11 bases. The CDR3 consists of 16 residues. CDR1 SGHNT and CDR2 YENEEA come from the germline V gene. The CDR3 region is CASSPWTVSGANVLTF. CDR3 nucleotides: TGTGCCAGCAGCCCCTGGACAGTCTCTGGGGCCAACGTCCTGACTTTC.

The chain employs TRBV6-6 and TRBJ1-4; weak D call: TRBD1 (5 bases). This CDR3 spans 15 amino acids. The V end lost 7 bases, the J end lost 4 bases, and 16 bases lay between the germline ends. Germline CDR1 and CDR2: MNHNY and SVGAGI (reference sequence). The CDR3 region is CASNSRQSLNEKLFF. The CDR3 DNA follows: TGTGCCAGCAATTCAAGACAGTCTCTTAATGAAAAACTGTTTTTT.

The CDR3 DNA follows: TGCGCCAGCAGCGCTAGCGGGAGGGCCGAGGCAGAGACCCAGTACTTC. It yields the protein CASSASGRAEAETQYF. V usage is TRBV5-1 and J usage is TRBJ2-5; 12 nucleotides match TRBD2. The junction had 8 bases not matched to a gene; V was cut back by 4 bases and J by 4 bases. The CDR3 runs 16 residues. Germline CDR1 reads SGHRS; CDR2 reads YFSETQ.

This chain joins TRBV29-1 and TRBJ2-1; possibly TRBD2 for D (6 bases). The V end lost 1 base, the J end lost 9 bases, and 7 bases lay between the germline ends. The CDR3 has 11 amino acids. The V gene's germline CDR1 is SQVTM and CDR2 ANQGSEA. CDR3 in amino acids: CSVEGGGEQFF. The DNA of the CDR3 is TGCAGCGTTGAAGGGGGAGGTGAGCAGTTCTTC.

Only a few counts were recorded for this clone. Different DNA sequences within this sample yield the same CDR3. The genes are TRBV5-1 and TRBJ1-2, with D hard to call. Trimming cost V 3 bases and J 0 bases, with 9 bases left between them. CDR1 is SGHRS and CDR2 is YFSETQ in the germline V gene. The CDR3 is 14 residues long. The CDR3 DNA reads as TGCGCCAGCAGCTCGGACGGGACTAACTATGGCTACACCTTC. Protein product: CASSSDGTNYGYTF.

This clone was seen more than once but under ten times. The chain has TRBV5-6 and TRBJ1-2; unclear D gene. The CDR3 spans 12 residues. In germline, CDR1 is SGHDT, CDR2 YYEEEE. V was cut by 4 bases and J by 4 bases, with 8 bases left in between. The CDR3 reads CASSPRGYGYTF. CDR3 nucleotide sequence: TGTGCCAGCAGCCCTCGCGGCTATGGCTACACCTTC.

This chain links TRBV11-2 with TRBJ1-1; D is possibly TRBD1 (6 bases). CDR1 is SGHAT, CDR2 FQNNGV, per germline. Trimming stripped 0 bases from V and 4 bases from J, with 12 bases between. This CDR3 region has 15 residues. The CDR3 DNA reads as TGTGCCAGCAGCTTAGAAGGCAGGGGAAGCACTGAAGCTTTCTTT. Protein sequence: CASSLEGRGSTEAFF.

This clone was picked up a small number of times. CDR3 nucleotides: TGTGCCAGCAGTGCCGGACAGGGGATTGGCACAGATACGCAGTATTTT. Translation: CASSAGQGIGTDTQYF. This rearrangement joins TRBV2 to TRBJ2-3, with 9 bases identical to TRBD1. V shed 4 bases and J 1 base; nucleotides not matched to a gene: 6. From germline, CDR1 is SNHLY and CDR2 FYNNEI. There are 16 residues in the CDR3.

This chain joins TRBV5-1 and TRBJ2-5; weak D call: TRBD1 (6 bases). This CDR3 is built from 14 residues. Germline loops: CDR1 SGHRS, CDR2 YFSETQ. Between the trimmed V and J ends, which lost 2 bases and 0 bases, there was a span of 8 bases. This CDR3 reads CASSLQGYQETQYF. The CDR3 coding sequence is TGCGCCAGCAGCTTACAGGGCTACCAAGAGACCCAGTACTTC.

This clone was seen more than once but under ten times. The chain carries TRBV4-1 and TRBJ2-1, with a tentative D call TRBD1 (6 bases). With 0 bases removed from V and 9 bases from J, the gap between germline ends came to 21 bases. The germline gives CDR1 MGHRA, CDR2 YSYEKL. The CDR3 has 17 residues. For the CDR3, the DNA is TGCGCCAGCAGCCAAGAGGGGGCCCTCCACGGAAAGACTGAGCAGTTCTTC. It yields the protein CASSQEGALHGKTEQFF.

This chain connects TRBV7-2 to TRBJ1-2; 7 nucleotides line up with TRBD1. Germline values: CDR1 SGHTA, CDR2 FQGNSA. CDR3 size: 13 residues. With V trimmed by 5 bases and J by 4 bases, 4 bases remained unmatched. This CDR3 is CASSPDRTYGYTF. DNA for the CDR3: TGTGCCAGCAGCCCGGACAGGACCTATGGCTACACCTTC.

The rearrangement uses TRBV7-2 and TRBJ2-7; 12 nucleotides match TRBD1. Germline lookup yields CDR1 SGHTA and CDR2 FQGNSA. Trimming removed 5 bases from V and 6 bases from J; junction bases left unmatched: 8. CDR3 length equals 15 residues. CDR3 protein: CASSPVGTGGFEQYF. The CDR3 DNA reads TGTGCCAGCAGCCCTGTTGGGACAGGGGGCTTCGAGCAGTACTTC. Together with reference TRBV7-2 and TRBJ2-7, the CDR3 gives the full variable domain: GAGVSQSPSNKVTEKGKDVELRCDPISGHTALYWYRQSLGQGLEFLIYFQGNSAPDKSGLPSDRFSAERTGGSVSTLTIQRTQQEDSAVYLCASSPVGTGGFEQYFGPGTRLTVT.

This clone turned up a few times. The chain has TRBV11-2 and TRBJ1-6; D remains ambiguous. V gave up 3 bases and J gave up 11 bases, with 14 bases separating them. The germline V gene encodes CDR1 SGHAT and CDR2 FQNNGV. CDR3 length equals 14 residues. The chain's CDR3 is CASSFEGSLAPLHF. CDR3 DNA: TGTGCCAGCAGCTTCGAGGGATCCTTGGCACCCCTCCACTTT. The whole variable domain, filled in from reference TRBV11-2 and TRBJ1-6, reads EAGVAQSPRYKIIEKRQSVAFWCNPISGHATLYWYQQILGQGPKLLIQFQNNGVVDDSQLPKDRFSAERLKGVDSTLKIQPAKLEDSAVYLCASSFEGSLAPLHFGNGTRLTVT.